This T cell receptor (beta chain) was recorded in a study of cytomegalovirus exposure and HLA in healthy donors. Trimming took 3 bases from V and 7 from J; bases not matched to a gene: 8. Per the germline V gene, CDR1 is SGDLS and CDR2 is YYNGEE. The CDR3 has 14 residues. General study results and limits: The majority of TCR sequences were rare, yet some public TCRs appeared in many donors. An assumption of roughly uniform sequencing depth across donors underlay the presence/absence analyses.

Both 60 Vbeta primers and 13 Jbeta primers went into the PCR. The data were produced by immunoSEQ multiplex PCR, yet TCRdb's version contains in-frame clones alone and is incomplete. This sample carries over 150,000 clones, 65% to 90% of them seen once, and the ten largest clones take around 2%. On this clone: The antigen is undetermined.

This receptor was identified in a human donor in good health. Source material: PBMCs. The chain combines TRBV9 with TRBJ1-2; the match to TRBD1 covers 8 bases. The CDR3 nucleotides are TGTGCCAGCAGCGATCCTTCAGGGGGCCCTGGCTACACCTTC. This gives the protein CASSDPSGGPGYTF.